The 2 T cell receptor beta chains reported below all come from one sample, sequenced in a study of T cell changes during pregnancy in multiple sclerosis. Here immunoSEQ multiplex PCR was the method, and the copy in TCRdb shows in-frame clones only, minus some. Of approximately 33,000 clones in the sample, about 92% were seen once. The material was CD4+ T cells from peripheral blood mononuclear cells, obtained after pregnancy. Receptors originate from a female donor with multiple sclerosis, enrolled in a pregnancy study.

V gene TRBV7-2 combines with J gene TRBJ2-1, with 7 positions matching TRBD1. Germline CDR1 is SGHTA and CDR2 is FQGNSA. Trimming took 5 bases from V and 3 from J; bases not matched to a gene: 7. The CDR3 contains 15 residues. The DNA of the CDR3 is TGTGCCAGCAGCACAGACCGGGACAGCTACAATGAGCAGTTCTTC. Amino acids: CASSTDRDSYNEQFF.

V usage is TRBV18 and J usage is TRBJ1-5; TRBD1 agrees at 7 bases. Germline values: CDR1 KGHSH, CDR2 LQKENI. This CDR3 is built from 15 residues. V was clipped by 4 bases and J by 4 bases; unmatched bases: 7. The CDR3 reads CASSQDRTGNQPQHF. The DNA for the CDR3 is TGTGCCAGCTCACAAGACAGGACAGGTAATCAGCCCCAGCATTTT.